This T cell receptor beta chain originates from a study of brain T cells in children with intractable seizures. Generated by immunoSEQ multiplex PCR, the TCRdb table keeps only in-frame clones and is missing some. The sample records approximately 330,000 clones, over 90% being singletons. CDR1 and CDR2 from the germline V gene are SGHRS and YFSETQ. V dropped 4 bases and J dropped 5 bases, with 19 bases sitting between them. There are 16 residues in the CDR3. The time point here: blood from clinic visit 5 months post-surgery; TSC patient then seizure free. The chain employs TRBV5-1 and TRBJ2-1, with D possibly TRBD2 on 6 matching bases. The sample consisted of peripheral blood, taken approximately 5 months after surgery. The source is a boy under two years old with tuberous sclerosis and intractable seizures. Written as DNA, the CDR3 is TGCGCCAGCAGCCCATGGGCGGGGCGCCCCAACAATGAGCAGTTCTTC. It codes for CASSPWAGRPNNEQFF.